The source of this TCR beta chain is a study of shared clonotypes between healthy human individuals. Turning to the study itself: Two women and three men aged 18 to 49 made up the donors.

Profiling relied on immunoSEQ multiplex PCR, and the TCRdb table lists in-frame clones only, not all of them. Of hundreds of thousands of clones listed, roughly 72% are singletons. Healthy HIV-negative adults without recent acute infections or vaccinations served as donors. Only Caucasian adults living in Nashville, Tennessee made up the donor group. V was trimmed by 5 bases and J by 0 bases, leaving 14 bases between them. The CDR3 has 16 amino acids. Germline values: CDR1 SEHNR, CDR2 FQNEAQ (reference sequence). The clonotype was recovered from a woman between 35 and 50 years old in good health. Some clones in this sample may be carry-over from other donors' samples. Sequenced input: PBMCs. The V gene is TRBV7-9, the J gene TRBJ1-3, with D possibly TRBD1 on 5 matching bases. The CDR3 sequence: CASSLPRGGSGNTIYF. The CDR3 DNA follows: TGTGCCAGCAGCCTGCCGAGGGGCGGCTCTGGAAACACCATATATTTT.